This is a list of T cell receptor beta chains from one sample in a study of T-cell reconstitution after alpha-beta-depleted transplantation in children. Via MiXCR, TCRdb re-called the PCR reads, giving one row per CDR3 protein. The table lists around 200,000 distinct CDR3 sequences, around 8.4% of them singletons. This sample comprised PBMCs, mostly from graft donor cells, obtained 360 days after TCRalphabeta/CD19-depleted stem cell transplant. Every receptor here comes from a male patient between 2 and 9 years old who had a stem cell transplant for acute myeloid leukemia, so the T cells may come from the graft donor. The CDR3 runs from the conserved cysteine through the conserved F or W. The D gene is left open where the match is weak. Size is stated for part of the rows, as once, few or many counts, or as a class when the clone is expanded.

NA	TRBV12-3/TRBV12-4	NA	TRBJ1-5	TGTGCCAGCAGCTATCCCCTCAGGGGGCCCCAGCATTTT	CASSYPLRGPQHF
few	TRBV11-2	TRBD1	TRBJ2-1	TGTGCCAGCAGCCGGGGACAGGGGTCCTACAATGAGCAGTTCTTC	CASSRGQGSYNEQFF
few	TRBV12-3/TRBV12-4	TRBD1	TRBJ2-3	TGTGCCAGCAGCTCACAGGGGGCGTGGGGTCCAGATACGCAGTATTTT	CASSSQGAWGPDTQYF
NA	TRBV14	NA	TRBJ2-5	TGTGCCAGCAGCCAAGATCAGCGGGCCATAGACCAAGAGACCCAGTACTTC	CASSQDQRAIDQETQYF
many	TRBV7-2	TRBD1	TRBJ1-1	TGTGCCAGCAGCTCATGGACAGGGCTGAACACTGAAGCTTTCTTT	CASSSWTGLNTEAFF
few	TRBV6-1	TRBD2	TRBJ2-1	TGTGCCAGCAGTGGGCTAGCGGGAGGGCCCACTGAGCAGTTCTTC	CASSGLAGGPTEQFF
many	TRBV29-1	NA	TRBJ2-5	TGCAGCGCCATGAGAGGGGAGACCCAGTACTTC	CSAMRGETQYF
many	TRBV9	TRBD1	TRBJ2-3	TGTGCCAGCAGCGTCGAGACAGGGGCCACGCAGTATTTT	CASSVETGATQYF
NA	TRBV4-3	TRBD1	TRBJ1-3	TGCGCCAGCAGCCGGGACAGGGCCTCTGGAAACACCATATATTTT	CASSRDRASGNTIYF
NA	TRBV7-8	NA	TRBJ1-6	TGTGCCAGCAGCACCCGAGGAGGCGGGAAGAATAATTCACCCCTCCACTTT	CASSTRGGGKNNSPLHF
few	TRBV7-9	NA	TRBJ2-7	TGTGCCAGCAGCACCTCGACAGGCTCCTACGAGCAGTACTTC	CASSTSTGSYEQYF
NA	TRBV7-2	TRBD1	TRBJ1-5	TGTGCCAGCAGCTTTTTCGGGACAGAGGATCAGCCCCAGCATTTT	CASSFFGTEDQPQHF
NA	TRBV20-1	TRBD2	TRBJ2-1	TGCAGTGCTAGTCAGGTCGTCGGACTAGCGGGAGATGAGCAGTTCTTC	CSASQVVGLAGDEQFF
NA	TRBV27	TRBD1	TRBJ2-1	TGTGCCAGCAGTTTCCGGGACAGCAGGGATGAGCAGTTCTTC	CASSFRDSRDEQFF
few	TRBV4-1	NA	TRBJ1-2	TGCGCCAGCAGCCAACCGCAAACAGGAAACTATGGCTACACCTTC	CASSQPQTGNYGYTF
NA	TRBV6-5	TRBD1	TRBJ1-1	TGTGCCAGTCGGGACAGGGGGCAGAACACTGAAGCTTTCTTT	CASRDRGQNTEAFF
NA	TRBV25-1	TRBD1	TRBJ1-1	TGTGCCAGCAGACTCGGGACAGTGAACACTGAAGCTTTCTTT	CASRLGTVNTEAFF
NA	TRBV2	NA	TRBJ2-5	TGTGCCAGCAGTGAGGAAGAAGAGACCCAGTACTTC	CASSEEEETQYF
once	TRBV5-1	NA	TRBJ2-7	TGCGCCAGCAGCTTGGGGATGGTCTCGAACTACGAGCAGTACTTC	CASSLGMVSNYEQYF
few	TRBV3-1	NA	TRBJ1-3	TGTGCCAGCAGAGGAAACACCATATATTTT	CASRGNTIYF
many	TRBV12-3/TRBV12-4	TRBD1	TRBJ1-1	TGTGCCAGCAGTTTAGGGACAGGTGAAGCTTTCTTT	CASSLGTGEAFF
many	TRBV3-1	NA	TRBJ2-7	TGTGCCAGCAGCCAAGTACGCACGGGAAGGGACTACGAGCAGTACTTC	CASSQVRTGRDYEQYF
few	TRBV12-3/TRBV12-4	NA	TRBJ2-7	TGTGCCAGCAGGCCCGACTTGGACGAGCAGTACTTC	CASRPDLDEQYF
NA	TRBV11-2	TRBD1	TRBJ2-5	TGTGCCAGCAGCGCCCGGGACAGCCAAGAGACCCAGTACTTC	CASSARDSQETQYF
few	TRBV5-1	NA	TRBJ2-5	TGCGCCAGCAAGGGAGATGGGGAGACCCAGTACTTC	CASKGDGETQYF
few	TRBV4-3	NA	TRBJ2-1	TGCGCCAGCAGCCAAGTGGAGGGGGCCAATGAGCAGTTCTTC	CASSQVEGANEQFF
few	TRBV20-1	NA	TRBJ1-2	TGCAGTGCCCTCCGCAGGGAGGCGAATGGCTACACCTTC	CSALRREANGYTF
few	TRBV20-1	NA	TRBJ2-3	TGCAGTGCTAGAGGCCGCCCCGGGAAGATCACAGATACGCAGTATTTT	CSARGRPGKITDTQYF
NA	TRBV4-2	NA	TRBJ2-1	TGTGCCAGCAGCCCAGGGTTTCTGGGGCACAATGAGCAGTTCTTC	CASSPGFLGHNEQFF
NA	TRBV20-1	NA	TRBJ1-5	TGCAGTGCTAGGAGGCAGGGGCCCACTCCTAGCGGTAATCAGCCCCAGCATTTT	CSARRQGPTPSGNQPQHF
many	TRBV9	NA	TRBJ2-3	TGTGCCAGCAGGACCCCTGAGACAGATACGCAGTATTTT	CASRTPETDTQYF
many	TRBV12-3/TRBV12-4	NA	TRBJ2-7	TGTGCCAGCAGTCAAGACCTGTCGCAGTACTTC	CASSQDLSQYF
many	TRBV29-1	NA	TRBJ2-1	TGCAGCGTTCTTGGTAGCTTAAGTTTTAGCTCCTACAATGAGCAGTTCTTC	CSVLGSLSFSSYNEQFF
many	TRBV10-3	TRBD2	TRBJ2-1	TGTGCCATCAGAAGACTAGCGGGCTCCTACAATGAGCAGTTCTTC	CAIRRLAGSYNEQFF
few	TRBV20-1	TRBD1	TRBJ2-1	TGCAGTGCTAGAGGGTCCGGGGACAGGTTATACAATGAGCAGTTCTTC	CSARGSGDRLYNEQFF
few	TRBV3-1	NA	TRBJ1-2	TGTGCCAGCAGCCAAGCCGGGAAGGGACATTATGGCTACACCTTC	CASSQAGKGHYGYTF
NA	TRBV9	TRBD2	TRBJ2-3	TGTGCCAGCAGCGTTCAACCGGGACTAGCGGGGGGGGGCACAGATACGCAGTATTTT	CASSVQPGLAGGGTDTQYF
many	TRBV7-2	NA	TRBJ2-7	TGTGCCAGCAGCTTAGTACTTTCCTACGAGCAGTACTTC	CASSLVLSYEQYF
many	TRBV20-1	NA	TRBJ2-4	TGCAGTGCTGTCCCCTGGGCGGGAATCCACCTAGCCAAAAACATTCAGTACTTC	CSAVPWAGIHLAKNIQYF
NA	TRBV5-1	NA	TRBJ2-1	TGCGCCAGCAGCCCTTCGGCGTTGAGCTCCTACAATGAGCAGTTCTTC	CASSPSALSSYNEQFF
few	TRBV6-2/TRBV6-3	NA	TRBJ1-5	TGTGCCAGCAGCCAATGGTTTCCTGATCAGCCCCAGCATTTT	CASSQWFPDQPQHF
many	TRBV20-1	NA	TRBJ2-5	TGCAGTGCTAGAGATCTAGCCGGCCCCGGGGCCCAGTACTTC	CSARDLAGPGAQYF
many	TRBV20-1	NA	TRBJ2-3	TGCAGTGCTAGAGGCGGCTCCAGCACAGATACGCAGTATTTT	CSARGGSSTDTQYF
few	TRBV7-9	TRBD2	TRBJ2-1	TGTGCCAGCACCGGGGACTACCCGATTAAGCAGTTCTTC	CASTGDYPIKQFF
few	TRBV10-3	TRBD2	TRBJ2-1	TGTGCCATCAGGGGGACTAGCGCGTACAATGAGCAGTTCTTC	CAIRGTSAYNEQFF
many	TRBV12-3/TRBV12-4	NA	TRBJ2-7	TGTGCCAGCAGTTTTCTGGGGACCTACGAGCAGTACTTC	CASSFLGTYEQYF
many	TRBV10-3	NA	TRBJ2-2	TGTGCCACGAGTACCGTTGCGAACACCGGGGAGCTGTTTTTT	CATSTVANTGELFF
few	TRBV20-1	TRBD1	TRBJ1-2	TGCAGTGCTGTGACAGGGGCGGATGGCTACACCTTC	CSAVTGADGYTF
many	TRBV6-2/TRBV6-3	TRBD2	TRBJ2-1	TGTGCCAGCACCCGACTAGCGGGAGGCCTCTCCTACAATGAGCAGTTCTTC	CASTRLAGGLSYNEQFF
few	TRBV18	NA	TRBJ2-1	TGTGCCAGCTCACCGTCCCTGGGCATTTCTAGGGTTCCCAATGAGCAGTTCTTC	CASSPSLGISRVPNEQFF